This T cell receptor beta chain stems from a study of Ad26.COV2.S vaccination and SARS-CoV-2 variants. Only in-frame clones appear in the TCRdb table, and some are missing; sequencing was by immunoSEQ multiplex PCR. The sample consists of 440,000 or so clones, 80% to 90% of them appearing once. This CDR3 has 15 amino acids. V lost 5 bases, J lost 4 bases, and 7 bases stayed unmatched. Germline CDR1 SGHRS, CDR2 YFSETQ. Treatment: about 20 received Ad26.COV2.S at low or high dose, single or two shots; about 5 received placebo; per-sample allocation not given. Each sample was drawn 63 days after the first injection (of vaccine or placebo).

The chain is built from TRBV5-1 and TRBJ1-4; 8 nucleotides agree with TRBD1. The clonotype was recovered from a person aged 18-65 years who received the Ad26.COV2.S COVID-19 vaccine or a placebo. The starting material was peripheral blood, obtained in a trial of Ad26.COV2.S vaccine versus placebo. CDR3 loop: CASSTGGFGNEKLFF. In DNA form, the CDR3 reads TGCGCCAGCAGTACAGGGGGATTTGGTAATGAAAAACTGTTTTTT.